This is a list of T cell receptor beta chains from one sample in a study of CD8 T cells in ankylosing spondylitis. TCRdb itself ran the 5' RACE reads through MiXCR, one entry per CDR3 protein. There are 250,000 to 400,000 distinct CDR3 sequences in the sample; about 9.9% occur only once, and 9.1% lies in the top ten. The sample consisted of blood, either unsorted or a sorted T cell fraction (not recorded which). These receptors came from a female donor with ankylosing spondylitis or in good health (not recorded which). CDR3s include the opening cysteine and the closing phenylalanine or tryptophan. A D gene is named only where the DNA matches it firmly. Where a row states a size, it is once, few, many or the class of an expanded clone; other rows omit it.

>NA|TRBJ2-1|NA|TRBV28
CASSLGYAETTTYNEQFF
TGTGCCAGCAGTTTAGGGTACGCAGAAACGACGACCTACAATGAGCAGTTCTTC
>NA|TRBJ2-1|NA|TRBV7-6
CASSLASGGYYNEQFF
TGTGCCAGCAGCTTAGCGTCCGGGGGTTACTACAATGAGCAGTTCTTC
>many|TRBJ1-3|NA|TRBV15
CATSPRTLGQGNTIYF
TGTGCCACCAGTCCCCGTACTTTGGGGCAGGGAAACACCATATATTTT
>few|TRBJ2-3|NA|TRBV9
CASSMTTGDYLSADTQYF
TGTGCCAGCAGCATGACGACAGGTGATTACCTCAGTGCAGATACGCAGTATTTT
>NA|TRBJ2-7|NA|TRBV15
CATSRAATYEQYF
TGTGCCACCAGCAGAGCAGCTACCTACGAGCAGTACTTC
>many|TRBJ2-7|NA|TRBV10-2
CAIGGVGAEQYF
TGCGCCATAGGAGGGGTGGGAGCCGAGCAGTACTTC
>NA|TRBJ1-1|NA|TRBV12-3/TRBV12-4
CASSFEYTEAFF
TGTGCCAGCAGTTTTGAGTATACTGAAGCTTTCTTT
>many|TRBJ1-6|NA|TRBV12-3/TRBV12-4
CASSTAANSPLHF
TGTGCCAGCAGCACCGCTGCAAATTCACCCCTCCACTTT
>NA|TRBJ1-2|TRBD1|TRBV5-6
CASSLPGQGTLYGYTF
TGTGCCAGCAGCTTACCGGGACAGGGGACTCTCTATGGCTACACCTTC
>many|TRBJ2-5|NA|TRBV29-1
CSVGGVGETQYF
TGCAGCGTTGGGGGAGTAGGCGAGACCCAGTACTTC
>many|TRBJ2-3|NA|TRBV20-1
CSARTTGQDTQYF
TGCAGTGCTAGGACTACAGGGCAAGATACGCAGTATTTT
>few|TRBJ2-3|TRBD1|TRBV7-9
CASSPDRTPTDTQYF
TGTGCCAGCAGCCCGGACAGGACACCCACAGATACGCAGTATTTT
>NA|TRBJ2-4|TRBD1|TRBV9
CASSATWDREDIQYF
TGTGCCAGCAGCGCAACTTGGGACAGGGAGGACATTCAGTACTTC
>NA|TRBJ2-1|TRBD2|TRBV3-1
CASSSRLAVSYNEQFF
TGTGCCAGCAGCTCCAGACTAGCGGTTTCCTACAATGAGCAGTTCTTC
>many|TRBJ2-7|NA|TRBV20-1
CSADSDRTSYEQYF
TGCAGTGCAGACTCGGACAGAACCTCCTACGAGCAGTACTTC
>many|TRBJ1-6|NA|TRBV25-1
CATLFGRFSNSPLHF
TGTGCCACTCTATTCGGAAGATTTTCCAATTCACCCCTCCACTTT
>many|TRBJ2-1|NA|TRBV20-1
CSAEMPGQYNEQFF
TGCAGTGCTGAAATGCCGGGACAATACAATGAGCAGTTCTTC
>many|TRBJ2-3|TRBD1|TRBV5-1
CASSKPTGGSPSGDTQYF
TGCGCCAGCAGCAAGCCGACAGGGGGCTCTCCAAGCGGAGATACGCAGTATTTT
>many|TRBJ2-2|TRBD1|TRBV5-1
CASSLRQGNTGELFF
TGCGCCAGCAGCCTAAGACAGGGGAACACCGGGGAGCTGTTTTTT
>many|TRBJ2-3|TRBD2|TRBV20-1
CSAYPWDSGIIDTQYF
TGCAGTGCTTACCCGTGGGATAGCGGGATCATAGATACGCAGTATTTT
>NA|TRBJ2-1|NA|TRBV24-1
CATSATGKNEQFF
TGTGCCACCAGCGCCACGGGGAAAAATGAGCAGTTCTTC
>many|TRBJ2-1|TRBD2|TRBV5-1
CASSKTSEWDYNEQFF
TGCGCCAGCAGCAAGACTAGCGAGTGGGATTACAATGAGCAGTTCTTC
>few|TRBJ2-6|NA|TRBV20-1
CSAWDGGANVLTF
TGCAGTGCATGGGATGGTGGGGCCAACGTCCTGACTTTC
>many|TRBJ2-3|NA|TRBV5-4
CASSPDPGQPSTDTQYF
TGTGCCAGCAGCCCTGACCCAGGACAGCCCAGCACAGATACGCAGTATTTT
>few|TRBJ2-1|TRBD2|TRBV3-1
CASSQWASGGDNEQFF
TGTGCCAGCAGCCAATGGGCTAGCGGGGGGGACAATGAGCAGTTCTTC
>few|TRBJ2-5|NA|TRBV20-1
CSARTETGLGETQYF
TGCAGTGCTAGAACGGAGACAGGCCTTGGGGAGACCCAGTACTTC
>few|TRBJ2-5|NA|TRBV5-1
CASSLGVTRQETQYF
TGCGCCAGCAGCTTGGGGGTCACTAGGCAAGAGACCCAGTACTTC
>NA|TRBJ2-7|NA|TRBV6-1
CASSEEAGANEQYF
TGTGCCAGCAGTGAGGAGGCAGGTGCGAACGAGCAGTACTTC
>few|TRBJ1-6|NA|TRBV21-1
CASSKRGRSYFSDSPLHF
TGTGCCAGCAGCAAAAGGGGAAGGTCTTACTTCTCCGATTCACCCCTCCACTTT
>many|TRBJ2-4|NA|TRBV7-6
CASSPRGEGIQYF
TGTGCCAGCAGCCCCCGGGGAGAGGGCATTCAGTACTTC
>many|TRBJ2-1|TRBD2|TRBV7-9
CASSVPGTSGNNEQFF
TGTGCCAGCAGCGTCCCCGGGACTAGCGGTAACAATGAGCAGTTCTTC
>many|TRBJ2-6|NA|TRBV6-2/TRBV6-3
CASSSGDSGANVLTF
TGTGCCAGCAGTTCGGGGGACTCTGGGGCCAACGTCCTGACTTTC
>many|TRBJ1-1|NA|TRBV20-1
CSAPEVEAFF
TGCAGTGCTCCCGAGGTTGAAGCTTTCTTT
>few|TRBJ2-1|NA|TRBV20-1
CSASRETSYNEQFF
TGCAGCGCTAGCCGGGAAACCTCCTACAATGAGCAGTTCTTC
>many|TRBJ1-2|TRBD1|TRBV20-1
CSARDRGGGYTF
TGCAGTGCTAGGGACAGGGGTGGAGGCTACACCTTC
>NA|TRBJ2-7|TRBD1|TRBV9
CASSVEGTGWNEQYF
TGTGCCAGCAGCGTAGAAGGGACAGGGTGGAACGAGCAGTACTTC
>many|TRBJ1-6|NA|TRBV7-9
CASSLGLVSPLHF
TGTGCCAGCAGCTTAGGGTTAGTGTCACCCCTCCACTTT
>NA|TRBJ2-3|NA|TRBV20-1
CCASPGGRGPATDTQYF
TGCTGTGCTAGTCCCGGGGGACGAGGGCCCGCGACAGATACGCAGTATTTT
>NA|TRBJ2-2|NA|TRBV6-1
CASSRDGTGELFF
TGTGCCAGCAGCCGCGACGGAACCGGGGAGCTGTTTTTT
>many|TRBJ2-7|TRBD1|TRBV29-1
CSVGDREVTYEQYF
TGCAGCGTTGGGGACAGGGAGGTTACCTACGAGCAGTACTTC
>NA|TRBJ2-5|TRBD2|TRBV11-2
CASRSGLAGGPRVETQYF
TGTGCCAGCAGATCCGGACTAGCGGGGGGGCCGCGTGTAGAGACCCAGTACTTC
>many|TRBJ2-1|NA|TRBV11-3
CASSFTYLGNEQFF
TGTGCCAGCAGCTTTACCTATTTGGGCAATGAGCAGTTCTTC
>many|TRBJ2-5|NA|TRBV7-2
CASSLNPPSEGETQYF
TGTGCCAGCAGCTTAAATCCCCCTAGCGAAGGGGAGACCCAGTACTTC
>many|TRBJ2-6|TRBD1|TRBV6-1
CASSDRTGVGANVLTF
TGTGCCAGCAGTGATAGGACAGGGGTCGGGGCCAACGTCCTGACTTTC
>many|TRBJ2-1|TRBD2|TRBV5-1
CASSLETSGRGHEQFF
TGCGCCAGCAGCTTGGAGACTAGCGGGAGGGGCCATGAGCAGTTCTTC
>NA|TRBJ2-2|NA|TRBV28
CASTQGGGTGELFF
TGTGCCAGCACCCAAGGGGGGGGCACCGGGGAGCTGTTTTTT
>NA|TRBJ1-2|NA|TRBV20-1
CSASVLERNYGYTF
TGCAGTGCCTCGGTTTTGGAGAGAAACTATGGCTACACCTTC
>NA|TRBJ2-3|NA|TRBV4-1
CASSPPGENTDTQYF
TGCGCCAGCAGCCCCCCCGGGGAGAACACAGATACGCAGTATTTT
>many|TRBJ2-3|TRBD2|TRBV5-6
CASSSGGRVTDTQYF
TGTGCCAGCAGCTCGGGAGGCAGAGTAACGGATACGCAGTATTTT
>NA|TRBJ1-2|NA|TRBV29-1
CSVKGAYGYTF
TGCAGCGTTAAGGGTGCCTATGGCTACACCTTC
>few|TRBJ2-2|NA|TRBV21-1
CASSKGGSLVTGELFF
TGTGCCAGCAGCAAAGGGGGCAGCTTGGTCACCGGGGAGCTGTTTTTT
>few|TRBJ2-6|NA|TRBV20-1
CSAPGYSRSGANVLTF
TGCAGTGCCCCGGGCTACTCCCGATCTGGGGCCAACGTCCTGACTTTC
>many|TRBJ1-5|NA|TRBV30
CAWSVHSGQPQHF
TGTGCCTGGAGTGTACACTCGGGGCAGCCCCAGCATTTT
>NA|TRBJ2-3|NA|TRBV28
CASSPPGAATDTQYF
TGTGCCAGCAGCCCCCCAGGGGCCGCGACAGATACGCAGTATTTT
>many|TRBJ2-7|TRBD2|TRBV28
CASSLIAGPSEQYF
TGTGCCAGCAGTCTAATAGCGGGGCCCTCCGAGCAGTACTTC
>many|TRBJ1-1|NA|TRBV5-1
CASSLSSANTEAFF
TGCGCCAGCAGCTTATCTTCCGCGAACACTGAAGCTTTCTTT
>many|TRBJ2-2|NA|TRBV6-5
CASSYSINRRYTGELFF
TGTGCCAGCAGTTACTCGATTAACAGGCGATACACCGGGGAGCTGTTTTTT